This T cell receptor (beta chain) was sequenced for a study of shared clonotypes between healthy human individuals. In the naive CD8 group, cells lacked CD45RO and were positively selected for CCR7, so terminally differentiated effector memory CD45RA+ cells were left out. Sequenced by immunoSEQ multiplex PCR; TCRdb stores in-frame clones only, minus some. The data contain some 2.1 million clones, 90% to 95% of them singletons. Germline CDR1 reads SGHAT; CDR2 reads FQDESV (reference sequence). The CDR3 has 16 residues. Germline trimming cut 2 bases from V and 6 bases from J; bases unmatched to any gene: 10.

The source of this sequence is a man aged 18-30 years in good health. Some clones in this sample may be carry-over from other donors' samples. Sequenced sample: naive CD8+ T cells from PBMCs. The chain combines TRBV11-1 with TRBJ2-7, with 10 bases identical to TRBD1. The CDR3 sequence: CASSLLGTGEYGEQYF. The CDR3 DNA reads TGTGCCAGCAGCTTACTCGGGACAGGGGAATATGGCGAGCAGTACTTC.